This is a list of T cell receptor beta chains from one sample in a study of blood T cell repertoires in COVID-19. Data came from immunoSEQ multiplex PCR; TCRdb stores just in-frame clones and leaves some out. The repertoire holds tens of thousands of clones, with 90% to 95% as singletons. Sample: peripheral blood. The receptors shown here come from a human donor in a cohort sampled during active COVID-19. CDR3s include the opening cysteine and the closing phenylalanine or tryptophan. D genes are given only for firm matches. Part of the rows lack a size; the others show once, few, many or a class for expanded clones.

d_gene	v_gene	j_gene	abundance	CDR3aa	CDR3nt
NA	TRBV27	TRBJ2-7	NA	CASSLSVRGTYEQYF	TGTGCCAGCAGTTTATCCGTTAGGGGAACCTACGAGCAGTACTTC
NA	TRBV9	TRBJ2-2	NA	CASSVAASNTGELFF	TGTGCCAGCAGCGTTGCGGCTTCGAACACCGGGGAGCTGTTTTTT
NA	TRBV9	TRBJ2-5	once	CASSVATGMGTQYF	TGTGCCAGCAGCGTAGCTACAGGAATGGGGACCCAGTACTTC
NA	TRBV6-2/TRBV6-3	TRBJ1-1	NA	CASSYSVLENTEAFF	TGTGCCAGCAGTTACTCGGTGTTAGAGAACACTGAAGCTTTCTTT
NA	TRBV27	TRBJ1-3	few	CASRPTGTDPSGNTIYF	TGTGCCAGCAGGCCTACAGGGACCGATCCCTCTGGAAACACCATATATTTT
TRBD2	TRBV9	TRBJ2-7	NA	CASSVGLAGGPEQYF	TGTGCCAGCAGCGTAGGCCTAGCGGGAGGCCCTGAGCAGTACTTC
NA	TRBV11-2	TRBJ1-3	NA	CASSLDHRRVSGNTIYF	TGTGCCAGCAGCTTAGATCATCGGCGGGTCTCTGGAAACACCATATATTTT
NA	TRBV12-3/TRBV12-4	TRBJ1-2	NA	CASSLSGVHGYTF	TGTGCCAGCAGTTTAAGCGGGGTTCATGGCTACACCTTC
TRBD1	TRBV28	TRBJ1-2	once	CASSLTGQGAGYGYTF	TGTGCCAGCAGTTTAACGGGACAGGGGGCAGGCTATGGCTACACCTTC
TRBD1	TRBV5-4	TRBJ2-7	once	CASSLYRTGGDEQYF	TGTGCCAGCAGCTTGTATCGGACAGGGGGCGACGAGCAGTACTTC
NA	TRBV3-1/TRBV3-2	TRBJ2-7	NA	CASSQGLAYSYEQYF	TGTGCCAGCAGCCAAGGTCTAGCGTACTCCTACGAGCAGTACTTC
TRBD2	TRBV4-3	TRBJ2-2	NA	CASSQDGLAGETGELFF	TGCGCCAGCAGCCAAGATGGACTAGCGGGGGAGACCGGGGAGCTGTTTTTT
NA	TRBV7-8	TRBJ2-1	NA	CASSSPDTYNEQFF	TGTGCCAGCAGCTCTCCTGACACGTACAATGAGCAGTTCTTC
TRBD1	TRBV5-1	TRBJ2-7	once	CASSTGQESSYEQYF	TGCGCCAGCAGCACCGGACAGGAATCCTCCTACGAGCAGTACTTC
NA	TRBV5-1	TRBJ1-1	NA	CASSLVAGIMNTEAFF	TGCGCCAGCAGCTTGGTTGCAGGGATTATGAACACTGAAGCTTTCTTT
NA	TRBV7-3	TRBJ1-4	NA	CASSPRGTTNEKLFF	TGTGCCAGCAGCCCCAGGGGAACAACTAATGAAAAACTGTTTTTT
TRBD2	TRBV4-3	TRBJ2-3	NA	CASSHRTSGGGTDTQYF	TGCGCCAGCAGCCACAGGACTAGCGGGGGGGGCACAGATACGCAGTATTTT
NA	TRBV30	TRBJ1-5	NA	CAWSVQGPGVSNQPQHF	TGTGCCTGGAGTGTCCAGGGTCCTGGTGTTAGCAATCAGCCCCAGCATTTT
TRBD2	TRBV4-1	TRBJ2-7	NA	CASSRGTSGTYEQYF	TGCGCCAGCAGCCGCGGGACTAGCGGGACCTACGAGCAGTACTTC
TRBD2	TRBV4-3	TRBJ2-3	NA	CASSQVKRGADTQYF	TGCGCCAGCAGCCAAGTAAAGCGGGGGGCTGATACGCAGTATTTT
TRBD2	TRBV2	TRBJ2-7	NA	CASTPGTSFYEQYF	TGTGCCAGCACTCCCGGGACTAGTTTCTACGAGCAGTACTTC
NA	TRBV11-3	TRBJ2-1	NA	CASSSFEGMEQFF	TGTGCCAGCAGCTCCTTCGAGGGAATGGAGCAGTTCTTC
TRBD2	TRBV6-5	TRBJ2-7	NA	CASSKLGTSGYEQYF	TGTGCCAGCAGTAAACTAGGGACTAGCGGCTACGAGCAGTACTTC
TRBD2	TRBV25-1	TRBJ2-2	NA	CASSAGGTRRVNTGELFF	TGTGCCAGCAGTGCTGGGGGGACTAGGAGGGTGAACACCGGGGAGCTGTTTTTT
NA	TRBV20-1	TRBJ2-7	NA	CSASGSGYEQYF	TGCAGTGCTAGTGGTAGCGGTTACGAGCAGTACTTC
NA	TRBV6-5	TRBJ1-2	once	CASSYSRTVQYGYTF	TGTGCCAGCAGTTACTCGAGGACTGTTCAATATGGCTACACCTTC
NA	TRBV4-3	TRBJ1-2	NA	CASSQLARAANYGYTF	TGCGCCAGCAGCCAGCTCGCCAGGGCAGCAAACTATGGCTACACCTTC
NA	TRBV6-2/TRBV6-3	TRBJ1-1	NA	CASSKQQNTEAFF	TGTGCCAGCAGCAAACAGCAGAACACTGAAGCTTTCTTT
NA	TRBV2	TRBJ2-3	NA	CASSLQGPSTDTQYF	TGTGCCAGCAGTCTACAGGGTCCCAGCACAGATACGCAGTATTTT
TRBD1	TRBV5-4	TRBJ2-7	NA	CASSFPGTAYEQYF	TGTGCCAGCAGCTTTCCCGGGACAGCCTACGAGCAGTACTTC
TRBD2	TRBV9	TRBJ2-1	NA	CASGSHQGLAGGPIGNEQFF	TGTGCCAGCGGCTCCCACCAGGGACTAGCGGGGGGGCCGATCGGGAATGAGCAGTTCTTC
TRBD2	TRBV5-4	TRBJ2-4	NA	CASSLFRGGGGVDIQYF	TGTGCCAGCAGCTTGTTCCGCGGGGGAGGTGGTGTAGACATTCAGTACTTC
NA	TRBV7-2	TRBJ1-2	NA	CASSLKQAPNYGYTF	TGTGCCAGCAGCTTAAAACAGGCCCCTAACTATGGCTACACCTTC
NA	TRBV24-1	TRBJ2-3	NA	CATSDGSGATQYF	TGTGCCACCAGTGATGGTAGCGGTGCCACGCAGTATTTT
NA	TRBV27	TRBJ2-7	NA	CASSLPDSYEQYF	TGTGCCAGCAGTTTGCCAGATTCCTACGAGCAGTACTTC
TRBD2	TRBV4-2	TRBJ2-2	NA	CASSQAGTSGSGELFF	TGTGCCAGCAGCCAAGCTGGGACTAGCGGGAGTGGGGAGCTGTTTTTT
NA	TRBV28	TRBJ1-2	NA	CASGGLNYGYTF	TGTGCCAGCGGGGGCCTTAACTATGGCTACACCTTC